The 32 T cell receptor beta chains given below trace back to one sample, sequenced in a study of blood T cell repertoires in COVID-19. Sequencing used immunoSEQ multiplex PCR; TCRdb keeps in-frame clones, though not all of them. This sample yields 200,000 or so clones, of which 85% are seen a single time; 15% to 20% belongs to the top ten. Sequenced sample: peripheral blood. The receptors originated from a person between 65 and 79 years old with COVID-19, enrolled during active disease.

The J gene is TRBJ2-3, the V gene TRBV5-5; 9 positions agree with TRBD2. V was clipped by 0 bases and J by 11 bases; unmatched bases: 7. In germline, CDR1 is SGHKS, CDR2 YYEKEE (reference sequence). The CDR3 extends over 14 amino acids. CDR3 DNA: TGTGCCAGCAGCTTGGTGGCTAGCGGGGCCCAGCAGTATTTT. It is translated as CASSLVASGAQQYF.

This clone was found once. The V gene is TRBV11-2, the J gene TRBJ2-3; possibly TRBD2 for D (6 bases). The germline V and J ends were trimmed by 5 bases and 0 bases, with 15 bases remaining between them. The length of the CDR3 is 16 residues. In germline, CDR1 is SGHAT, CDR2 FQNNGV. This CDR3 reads CASSPGLDTSTDTQYF. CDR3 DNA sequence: TGTGCCAGCAGCCCGGGACTGGATACTAGCACAGATACGCAGTATTTT.

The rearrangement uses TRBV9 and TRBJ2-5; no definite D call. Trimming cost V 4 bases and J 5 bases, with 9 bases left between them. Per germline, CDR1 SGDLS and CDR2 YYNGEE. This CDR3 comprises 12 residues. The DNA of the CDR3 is TGTGCCAGCAGCCCTGCGTCGGAGACCCAGTACTTC. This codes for CASSPASETQYF.

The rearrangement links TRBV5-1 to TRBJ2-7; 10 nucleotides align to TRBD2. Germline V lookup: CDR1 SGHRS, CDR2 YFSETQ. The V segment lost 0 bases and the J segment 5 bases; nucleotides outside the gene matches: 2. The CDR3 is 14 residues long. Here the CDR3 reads CASSLGTSGNEQYF. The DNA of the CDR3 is TGCGCCAGCAGCTTGGGTACTAGCGGGAACGAGCAGTACTTC.

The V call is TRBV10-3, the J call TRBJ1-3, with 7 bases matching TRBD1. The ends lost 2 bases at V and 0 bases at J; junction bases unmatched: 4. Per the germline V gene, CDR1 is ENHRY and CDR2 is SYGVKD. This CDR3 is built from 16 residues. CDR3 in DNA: TGTGCCATCAGTGAGCCACAGGGGAACTCTGGAAACACCATATATTTT. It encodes CAISEPQGNSGNTIYF.

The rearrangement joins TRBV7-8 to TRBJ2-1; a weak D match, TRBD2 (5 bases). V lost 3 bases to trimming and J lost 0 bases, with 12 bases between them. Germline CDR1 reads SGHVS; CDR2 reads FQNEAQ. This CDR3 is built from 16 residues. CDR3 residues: CASSFEGGFSYNEQFF. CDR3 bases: TGTGCCAGCAGCTTCGAGGGTGGTTTCTCCTACAATGAGCAGTTCTTC.

DNA for the CDR3: TGTGCCAGCAGCCAAACCGGGACAGGGGAGGGTCAGCCCCAGCATTTT. This encodes CASSQTGTGEGQPQHF. The chain combines TRBV4-2 with TRBJ1-5, with 10 bases that match TRBD1. The V segment lost 2 bases and the J segment 6 bases; nucleotides outside the gene matches: 7. This CDR3 has 16 amino acids. Germline V gene data show CDR1 as LGHNA and CDR2 as YNFKEQ.

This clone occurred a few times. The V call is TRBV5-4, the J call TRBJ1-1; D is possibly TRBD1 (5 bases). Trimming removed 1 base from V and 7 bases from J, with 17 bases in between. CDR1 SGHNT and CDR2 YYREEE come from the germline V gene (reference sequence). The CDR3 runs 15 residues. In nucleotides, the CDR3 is TGTGCCAGCAGCTTGAGAAGCACGGGGGAGAATGAAGCTTTCTTT. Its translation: CASSLRSTGENEAFF.

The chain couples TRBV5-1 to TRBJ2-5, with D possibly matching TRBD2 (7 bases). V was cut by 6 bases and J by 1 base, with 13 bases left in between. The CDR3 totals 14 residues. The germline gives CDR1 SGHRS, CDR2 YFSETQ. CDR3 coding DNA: TGCGCCAGCACCCCGGGGGGCGTCCAAGAGACCCAGTACTTC. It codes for CASTPGGVQETQYF.

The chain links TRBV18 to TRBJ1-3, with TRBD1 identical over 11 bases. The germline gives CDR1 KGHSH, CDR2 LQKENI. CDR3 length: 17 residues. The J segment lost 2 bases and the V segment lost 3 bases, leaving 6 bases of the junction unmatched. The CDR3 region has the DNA TGTGCCAGCTCACCCCTCCCGGGACAGGGGGCTGGAAACACCATATATTTT. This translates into CASSPLPGQGAGNTIYF.

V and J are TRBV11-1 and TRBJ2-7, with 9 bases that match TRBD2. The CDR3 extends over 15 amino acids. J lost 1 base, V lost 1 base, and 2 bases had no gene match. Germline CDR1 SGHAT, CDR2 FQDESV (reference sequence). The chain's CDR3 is CASSLETSGSYEQYF. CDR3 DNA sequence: TGTGCCAGCAGCTTAGAGACTAGCGGATCCTACGAGCAGTACTTC.

For the CDR3, the DNA is TGTGCCATCAGACTAGCGGTTGGGAATGAGCAGTTCTTC. It translates to CAIRLAVGNEQFF. This rearrangement joins TRBV10-3 to TRBJ2-1; TRBD2 aligns across 8 bases. Trimming removed 6 bases from V and 7 bases from J; junction bases left unmatched: 5. The CDR3 is 13 residues long. In germline, CDR1 is ENHRY, CDR2 SYGVKD.

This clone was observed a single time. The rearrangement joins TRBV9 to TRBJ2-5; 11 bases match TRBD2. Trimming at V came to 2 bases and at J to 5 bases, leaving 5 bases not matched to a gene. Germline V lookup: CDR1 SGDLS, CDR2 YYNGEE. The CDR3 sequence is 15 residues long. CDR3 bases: TGTGCCAGCAGCGTCGGTGCTAGCGGGAGGGAGACCCAGTACTTC. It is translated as CASSVGASGRETQYF.

The CDR3 sequence: CAWSDGTAYRQPQHF. The CDR3 DNA follows: TGTGCCTGGAGTGACGGGACAGCGTACCGTCAGCCCCAGCATTTT. The genes are TRBV30 and TRBJ1-5; 7 bases agree with TRBD1. The ends lost 1 base at V and 6 bases at J; junction bases unmatched: 9. The CDR3 extends over 15 amino acids. Germline V gives CDR1 GTSNPN, CDR2 SVGIG (reference sequence). Variable domain in full (rest from reference TRBV30 and TRBJ1-5): SQTIHQWPATLVQPVGSPLSLECTVEGTSNPNLYWYRQAAGRGLQLLFYSVGIGQISSEVPQNLSASRPQDRQFILSSKKLLLSDSGFYLCAWSDGTAYRQPQHFGDGTRLSIL.

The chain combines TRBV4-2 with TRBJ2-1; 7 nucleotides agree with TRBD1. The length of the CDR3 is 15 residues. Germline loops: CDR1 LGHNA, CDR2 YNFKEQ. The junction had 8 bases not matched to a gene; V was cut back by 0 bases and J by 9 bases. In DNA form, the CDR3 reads TGTGCCAGCAGCCAAGAGACAGGGAAGTTGGGTGAGCAGTTCTTC. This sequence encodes CASSQETGKLGEQFF.

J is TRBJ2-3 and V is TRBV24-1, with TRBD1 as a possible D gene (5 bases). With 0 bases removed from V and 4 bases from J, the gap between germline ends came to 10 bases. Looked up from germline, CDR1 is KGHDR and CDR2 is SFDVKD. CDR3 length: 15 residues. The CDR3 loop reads CATSDLGASPDTQYF. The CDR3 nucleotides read TGTGCCACCAGTGATTTGGGGGCTTCTCCAGATACGCAGTATTTT.

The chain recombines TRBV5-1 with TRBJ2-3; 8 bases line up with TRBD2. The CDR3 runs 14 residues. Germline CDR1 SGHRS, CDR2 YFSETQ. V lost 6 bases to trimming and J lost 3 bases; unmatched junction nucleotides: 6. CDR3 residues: CASKRLATTDTQYF. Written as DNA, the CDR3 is TGCGCCAGCAAGCGACTAGCGACAACAGATACGCAGTATTTT.

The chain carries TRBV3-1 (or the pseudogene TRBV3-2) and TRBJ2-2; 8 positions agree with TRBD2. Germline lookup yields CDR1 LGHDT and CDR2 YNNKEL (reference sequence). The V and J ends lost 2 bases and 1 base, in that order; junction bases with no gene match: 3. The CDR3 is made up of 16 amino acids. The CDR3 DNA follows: TGTGCCAGCAGCCAATTTGCGGGAGGGAACACCGGGGAGCTGTTTTTT. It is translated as CASSQFAGGNTGELFF.

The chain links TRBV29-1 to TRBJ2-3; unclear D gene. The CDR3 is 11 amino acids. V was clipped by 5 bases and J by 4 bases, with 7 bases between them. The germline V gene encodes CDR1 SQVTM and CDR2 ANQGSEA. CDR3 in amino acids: CSVPSADTQYF. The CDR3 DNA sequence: TGCAGCGTTCCCTCCGCAGATACGCAGTATTTT.

The CDR3 DNA sequence: TGTGCCAGCAGAACTAGCGGGAGGGTAACAGATACGCAGTATTTT. This translates into CASRTSGRVTDTQYF. This chain joins TRBV7-2 and TRBJ2-3; 13 bases are shared with TRBD2. CDR3 size: 15 residues. Germline CDR1 is SGHTA and CDR2 is FQGNSA. J was trimmed by 3 bases and V by 6 bases; bases with no gene match: 3.

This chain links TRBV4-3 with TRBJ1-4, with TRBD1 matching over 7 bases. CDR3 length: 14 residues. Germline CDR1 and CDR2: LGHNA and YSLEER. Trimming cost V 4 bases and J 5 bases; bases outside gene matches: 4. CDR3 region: CASSPDRLNEKLFF. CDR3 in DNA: TGCGCCAGCAGCCCGGACAGGCTGAATGAAAAACTGTTTTTT.

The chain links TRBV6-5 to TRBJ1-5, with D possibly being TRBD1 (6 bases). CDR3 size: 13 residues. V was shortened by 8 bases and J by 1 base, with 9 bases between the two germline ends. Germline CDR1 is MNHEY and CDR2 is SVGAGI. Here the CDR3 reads CASGGGSNQPQHF. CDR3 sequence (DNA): TGTGCCAGCGGGGGCGGAAGCAATCAGCCCCAGCATTTT.

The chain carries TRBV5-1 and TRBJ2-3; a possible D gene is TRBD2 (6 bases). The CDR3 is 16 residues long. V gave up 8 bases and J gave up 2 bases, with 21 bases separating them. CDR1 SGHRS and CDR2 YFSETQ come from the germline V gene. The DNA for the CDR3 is TGCGCCAGTCGCCGTGGGACTCGAAGGTTCACAGATACGCAGTATTTT. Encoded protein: CASRRGTRRFTDTQYF.

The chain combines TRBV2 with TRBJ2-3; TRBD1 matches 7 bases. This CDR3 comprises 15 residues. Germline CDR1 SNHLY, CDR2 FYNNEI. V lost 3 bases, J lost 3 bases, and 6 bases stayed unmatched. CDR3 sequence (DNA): TGTGCCAGCAGTGATAGGACAGGCCAAACAGATACGCAGTATTTT. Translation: CASSDRTGQTDTQYF.

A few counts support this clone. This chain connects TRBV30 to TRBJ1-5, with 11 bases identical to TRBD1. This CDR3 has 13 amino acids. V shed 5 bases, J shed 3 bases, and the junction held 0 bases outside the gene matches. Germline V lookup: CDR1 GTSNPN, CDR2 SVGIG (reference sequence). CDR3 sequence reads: CAWGQGANQPQHF. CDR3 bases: TGTGCCTGGGGACAGGGGGCCAATCAGCCCCAGCATTTT.

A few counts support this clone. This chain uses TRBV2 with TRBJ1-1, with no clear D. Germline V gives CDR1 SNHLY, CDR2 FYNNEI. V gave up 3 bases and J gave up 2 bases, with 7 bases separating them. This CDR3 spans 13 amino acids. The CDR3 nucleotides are TGTGCCAGCAGTGACTACCACAACACTGAAGCTTTCTTT. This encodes CASSDYHNTEAFF.

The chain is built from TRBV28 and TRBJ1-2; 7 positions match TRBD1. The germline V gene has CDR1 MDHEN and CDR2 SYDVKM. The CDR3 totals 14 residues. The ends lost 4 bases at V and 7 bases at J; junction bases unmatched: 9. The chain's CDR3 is CASSSDRVTSGYTF. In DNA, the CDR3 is TGTGCCAGCAGTTCAGACAGGGTCACGAGTGGCTACACCTTC.

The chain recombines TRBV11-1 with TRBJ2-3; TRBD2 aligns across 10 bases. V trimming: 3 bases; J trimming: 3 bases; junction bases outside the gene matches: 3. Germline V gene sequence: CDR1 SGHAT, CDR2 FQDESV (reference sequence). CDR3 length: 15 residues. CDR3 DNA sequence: TGTGCCAGCAGCTTGGCTAGCGGGAGTACAGATACGCAGTATTTT. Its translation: CASSLASGSTDTQYF.

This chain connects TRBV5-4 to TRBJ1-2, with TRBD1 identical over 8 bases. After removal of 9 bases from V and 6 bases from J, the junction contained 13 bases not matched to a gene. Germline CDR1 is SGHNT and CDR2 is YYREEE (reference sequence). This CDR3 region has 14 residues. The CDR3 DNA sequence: TGTGCCACCTCCCGGCGTGACAGGGGTCATGGCTACACCTTC. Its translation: CATSRRDRGHGYTF.

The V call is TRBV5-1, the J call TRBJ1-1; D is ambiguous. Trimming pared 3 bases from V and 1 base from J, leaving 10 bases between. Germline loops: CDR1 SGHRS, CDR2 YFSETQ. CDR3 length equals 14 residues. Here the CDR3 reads CASSSQRTNTEAFF. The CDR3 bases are TGCGCCAGCAGCTCCCAGCGGACGAACACTGAAGCTTTCTTT.

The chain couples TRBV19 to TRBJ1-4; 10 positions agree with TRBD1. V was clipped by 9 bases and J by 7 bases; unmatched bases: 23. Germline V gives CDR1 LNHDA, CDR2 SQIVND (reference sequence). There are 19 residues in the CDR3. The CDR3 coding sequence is TGTGCCAGCTCGGCTGACAAACACCGGGACAGGGGCGAGACTGAAAAACTGTTTTTT. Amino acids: CASSADKHRDRGETEKLFF.

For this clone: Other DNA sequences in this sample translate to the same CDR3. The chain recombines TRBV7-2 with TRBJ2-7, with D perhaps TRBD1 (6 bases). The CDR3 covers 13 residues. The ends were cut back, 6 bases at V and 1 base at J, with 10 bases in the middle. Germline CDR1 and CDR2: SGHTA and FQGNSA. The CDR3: CASRPTGSYEQYF. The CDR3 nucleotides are TGTGCCAGCAGACCTACAGGGTCCTACGAGCAGTACTTC. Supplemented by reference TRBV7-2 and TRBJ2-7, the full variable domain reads GAGVSQSPSNKVTEKGKDVELRCDPISGHTALYWYRQSLGQGLEFLIYFQGNSAPDKSGLPSDRFSAERTGGSVSTLTIQRTQQEDSAVYLCASRPTGSYEQYFGPGTRLTVT.